One sample yielded the 20 T cell receptor beta chains listed below, sequenced in a study of T cell changes during pregnancy in multiple sclerosis. The repertoire was sequenced with immunoSEQ multiplex PCR; TCRdb's copy has only in-frame clones and lacks some. The sample shows some 52,000 clones, about 92% of them seen only once. Sequencing was performed on CD4+ T cells from peripheral blood mononuclear cells, taken in the third trimester of pregnancy. These receptor sequences come from a female donor with multiple sclerosis, enrolled in a pregnancy study.

The rearrangement uses TRBV29-1 and TRBJ2-1; 10 bases match TRBD2. The V gene's germline CDR1 is SQVTM and CDR2 ANQGSEA. Trimming at V came to 8 bases and at J to 8 bases, leaving 12 bases not matched to a gene. The CDR3 is 14 amino acids. The CDR3 DNA sequence: TGCAGCACTCGGGCTAGCGGGAGCAGTCATGAGCAGTTCTTC. As protein: CSTRASGSSHEQFF.

The V gene is TRBV4-1, the J gene TRBJ2-5; 7 bases match TRBD2. TRBJ2-7 matches the DNA end more closely, so the J call is doubtful. Germline CDR1 reads MGHRA; CDR2 reads YSYEKL. The CDR3 sequence is 17 residues long. The CDR3 region is CASSQEPPGRIPYEQYF. The CDR3 nucleotides read TGCGCCAGCAGCCAAGAACCCCCCGGGAGGATCCCCTACGAGCAGTACTTC.

This rearrangement joins TRBV15 to TRBJ2-5; no definite D call. The CDR3 sequence is 13 residues long. V lost 0 bases, J lost 4 bases, and 6 bases lay in between. CDR1 and CDR2 (germline): LNHNV, YYDKDF (reference sequence). DNA of the CDR3: TGTGCCACCAGCAGAGATCTAAGAGAGACCCAGTACTTC. Its translation is CATSRDLRETQYF. Using reference TRBV15 and TRBJ2-5 for the parts outside the CDR3, the full variable domain is DAMVIQNPRYQVTQFGKPVTLSCSQTLNHNVMYWYQQKSSQAPKLLFHYYDKDFNNEADTPDNFQSRRPNTSFCFLDIRSPGLGDTAMYLCATSRDLRETQYFGPGTRLLVL.

This chain uses TRBV5-1 with TRBJ2-1; a possible D gene is TRBD2 (6 bases). Germline V lookup: CDR1 SGHRS, CDR2 YFSETQ. The CDR3 length is 16 residues. The V end lost 0 bases, the J end lost 4 bases, and 14 bases lay between the germline ends. CDR3 DNA sequence: TGCGCCAGCAGCTTGGGACTCGGGGGAATTTACAATGAGCAGTTCTTC. Protein product: CASSLGLGGIYNEQFF.

The gene calls are TRBV2 and TRBJ1-1; 7 nucleotides align to TRBD1. This CDR3 has 13 residues. V trimming: 9 bases; J trimming: 1 base; junction bases outside the gene matches: 5. CDR1 is SNHLY, CDR2 FYNNEI, per germline. The CDR3 spells CARTDRSNTEAFF. The DNA of the CDR3 is TGTGCCAGGACGGACAGGTCGAACACTGAAGCTTTCTTT.

The V call is TRBV5-1, the J call TRBJ2-6; 8 bases fit TRBD1. The CDR3 loop spans 17 amino acids. Looked up from germline, CDR1 is SGHRS and CDR2 is YFSETQ. The V and J ends lost 4 bases and 3 bases, in that order; junction bases with no gene match: 9. CDR3: CASSPDRGTGGANVLTF. In DNA, the CDR3 is TGCGCCAGCAGCCCCGACAGGGGAACGGGTGGGGCCAACGTCCTGACTTTC. The full variable domain, its missing parts supplied by reference TRBV5-1 and TRBJ2-6, is KAGVTQTPRYLIKTRGQQVTLSCSPISGHRSVSWYQQTPGQGLQFLFEYFSETQRNKGNFPGRFSGRQFSNSRSEMNVSTLELGDSALYLCASSPDRGTGGANVLTFGAGSRLTVL.

The V call is TRBV5-1, the J call TRBJ2-1; TRBD2 aligns across 8 bases. The V segment lost 3 bases and the J segment 4 bases; nucleotides outside the gene matches: 6. The CDR3 loop spans 15 amino acids. Germline V CDR1 and CDR2: SGHRS, YFSETQ. In nucleotides, the CDR3 is TGCGCCAGCAGCTCCGGGACTAGGAGATACAATGAGCAGTTCTTC. Translating it yields CASSSGTRRYNEQFF.

The chain employs TRBV14 and TRBJ1-5; possibly TRBD1 for D (6 bases). CDR1 SGHDN and CDR2 FVKESK come from the germline V gene. Trimming took off 5 bases at V and 2 bases at J, with 16 bases between the two ends. The CDR3 extends over 16 amino acids. CDR3 protein: CASSDARGSGNQPQHF. The CDR3 DNA sequence: TGTGCCAGCAGCGACGCCAGGGGCAGCGGCAATCAGCCCCAGCATTTT.

V and J are TRBV6-1 and TRBJ2-1; D gene unclear. The CDR3 runs to 14 residues. Germline CDR1 and CDR2: MNHNS and SASEGT. Trimming removed 1 base from V and 12 bases from J, with 16 bases in between. CDR3 coding DNA: TGTGCCAGCAGTGAAGTGGCCAGGCTGGGTAGGCAGTTCTTC. This codes for CASSEVARLGRQFF.

The genes are TRBV5-1 and TRBJ2-7; D uncertain. This CDR3 spans 15 amino acids. V lost 0 bases, J lost 2 bases, and 12 bases lay in between. In germline, CDR1 is SGHRS, CDR2 YFSETQ. CDR3 nucleotide sequence: TGCGCCAGCAGCTTGGACGGGTCGCAGACCTACGAGCAGTACTTC. Amino acids: CASSLDGSQTYEQYF.

The CDR3 DNA sequence: TGTGCCAGCTCACCTCTAGGGGGAGTATACAATGAGCAGTTCTTC. As protein: CASSPLGGVYNEQFF. The chain couples TRBV18 to TRBJ2-1, with a tentative D call TRBD1 (6 bases). The CDR3 has 15 amino acids. The V gene's germline CDR1 is KGHSH and CDR2 LQKENI. Trimming stripped 3 bases from V and 4 bases from J, with 13 bases between.

The V call is TRBV28, the J call TRBJ1-5, with D perhaps TRBD1 (6 bases). The CDR3 is 22 residues long. Trimming stripped 1 base from V and 4 bases from J, with 32 bases between. Germline lookup yields CDR1 MDHEN and CDR2 SYDVKM. DNA for the CDR3: TGTGCCAGCAGTTTATTCCACGGGTGGGGGCCAGGGAAGATCGTTTCGAATCAGCCCCAGCATTTT. Amino acids: CASSLFHGWGPGKIVSNQPQHF.

V is TRBV10-1 and J is TRBJ1-5; maybe TRBD1 (6 bases). Trimming shortened V by 8 bases and J by 6 bases, and 20 bases separated the two germline ends. This CDR3 has 15 amino acids. The V gene's germline CDR1 is WNHNN and CDR2 SYGVQD (reference sequence). This CDR3 reads CASPRGRGKSQPQHF. The CDR3 nucleotides read TGCGCCAGCCCCCGGGGCAGGGGTAAGAGTCAGCCCCAGCATTTT.

CDR3 protein: CASSPYPRTSWNYEQYF. CDR3 in DNA: TGTGCCAGCAGTCCGTACCCCAGGACTAGCTGGAACTACGAGCAGTACTTC. This chain connects TRBV27 to TRBJ2-7, with 8 bases aligning to TRBD2. Germline V lookup: CDR1 MNHEY, CDR2 SMNVEV (reference sequence). This CDR3 region has 17 residues. After removal of 5 bases from V and 3 bases from J, the junction contained 15 bases not matched to a gene.

The CDR3 sequence: CASSVLAGVFPNEQYF. In nucleotides, the CDR3 is TGTGCCAGCAGCGTGCTAGCGGGAGTGTTCCCCAACGAGCAGTACTTC. V and J are TRBV11-2 and TRBJ2-7, with 10 bases identical to TRBD2. CDR1 and CDR2 (germline): SGHAT, FQNNGV. This CDR3 spans 16 amino acids. After removal of 5 bases from V and 5 bases from J, the junction contained 12 bases not matched to a gene. Supplemented by reference TRBV11-2 and TRBJ2-7, the full variable domain reads EAGVAQSPRYKIIEKRQSVAFWCNPISGHATLYWYQQILGQGPKLLIQFQNNGVVDDSQLPKDRFSAERLKGVDSTLKIQPAKLEDSAVYLCASSVLAGVFPNEQYFGPGTRLTVT.

The V call is TRBV6-1, the J call TRBJ1-2; a weak D match, TRBD1 (6 bases). The germline V and J ends were trimmed by 4 bases and 1 base, with 10 bases remaining between them. This CDR3 region has 14 residues. Germline CDR1 MNHNS, CDR2 SASEGT. The CDR3 region has the DNA TGTGCCAGCAGTGGGCCGGACAGTAACTATGGCTACACCTTC. Protein sequence: CASSGPDSNYGYTF.

V and J are TRBV10-3 and TRBJ1-5; 9 positions match TRBD1. CDR1 and CDR2 (germline): ENHRY, SYGVKD. The CDR3 is 15 amino acids. V lost 4 bases to trimming and J lost 1 base; unmatched junction nucleotides: 2. CDR3 sequence (DNA): TGTGCCATCAGTGTGGACAGGGGAAGCAATCAGCCCCAGCATTTT. Encoded protein: CAISVDRGSNQPQHF.

The J gene is TRBJ2-1, the V gene TRBV6-1, with TRBD1 as a possible D gene (6 bases). V lost 6 bases and J 9 bases, leaving 21 bases between the germline ends. Germline V lookup: CDR1 MNHNS, CDR2 SASEGT. The CDR3 runs 15 residues. DNA for the CDR3: TGTGCCAGCAGGTCGACGAAGGTGAGGGGGTTTGAGCAGTTCTTC. Its translation: CASRSTKVRGFEQFF.

The chain uses TRBV2 and TRBJ2-3, with 12 positions matching TRBD2. From germline, CDR1 is SNHLY and CDR2 FYNNEI. V lost 8 bases and J lost 0; bases outside the gene matches: 3. The CDR3 sequence is 15 residues long. The CDR3 loop reads CASGTSGYSTDTQYF. The CDR3, as DNA: TGTGCCAGCGGGACTAGCGGGTATAGCACAGATACGCAGTATTTT.

The chain recombines TRBV27 with TRBJ2-1; no clear D. CDR3 size: 13 residues. Trimming stripped 1 base from V and 9 bases from J, with 10 bases between. Germline V CDR1 and CDR2: MNHEY, SMNVEV (reference sequence). The CDR3 protein is CASSLFSPPEQFF. Here the CDR3 DNA reads TGTGCCAGCAGTTTATTTAGTCCCCCTGAGCAGTTCTTC.